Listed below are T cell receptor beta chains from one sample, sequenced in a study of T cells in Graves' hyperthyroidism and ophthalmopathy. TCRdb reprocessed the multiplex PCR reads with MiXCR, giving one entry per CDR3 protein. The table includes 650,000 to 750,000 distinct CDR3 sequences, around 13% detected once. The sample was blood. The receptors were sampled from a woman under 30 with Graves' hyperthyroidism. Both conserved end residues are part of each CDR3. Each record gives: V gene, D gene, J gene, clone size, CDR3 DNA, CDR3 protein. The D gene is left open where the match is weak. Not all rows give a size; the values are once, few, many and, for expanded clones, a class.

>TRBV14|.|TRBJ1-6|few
TGTGCCAGCAGCCAAGATATCAGGAATTCACCCCTCCACTTT
CASSQDIRNSPLHF
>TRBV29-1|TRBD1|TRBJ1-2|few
TGCAGCGTTGCCAGGGGGGTAGATGGCTACACCTTC
CSVARGVDGYTF
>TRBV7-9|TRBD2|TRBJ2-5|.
TGTGCCAGCAGCAAAGCGGGGGCGCGAGAGACCCAGTACTTC
CASSKAGARETQYF
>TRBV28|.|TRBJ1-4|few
TGTGCCAGCAGCGACTGGGGGGGGGGAACTAATGAAAAACTGTTTTTT
CASSDWGGGTNEKLFF
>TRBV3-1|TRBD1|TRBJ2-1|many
TGTGCCAGCAGACGCGGGACAGGGGGCTACAATGAGCAGTTCTTC
CASRRGTGGYNEQFF
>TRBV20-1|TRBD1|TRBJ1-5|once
TGCAGTGCTAGTGTCGGGACAGGGAATTATCAGCCCCAGCATTTT
CSASVGTGNYQPQHF
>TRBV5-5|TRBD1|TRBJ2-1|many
TGTGCCAGCAGCACCCCCAGGCCCGGGACAGGGGTGGATGAGCAGTTCTTC
CASSTPRPGTGVDEQFF
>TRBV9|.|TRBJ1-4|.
TGTGCCAGCAGCCCGGGACCGGGAAATGAAAAACTGTTTTTT
CASSPGPGNEKLFF
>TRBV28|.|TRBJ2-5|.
TGTGCCAGCAATTTACTGGGGGCACAAGAGACCCAGTACTTC
CASNLLGAQETQYF
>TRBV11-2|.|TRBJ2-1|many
TGTGCCAGCAGGTCCGCTAGCCGCAATGAGCAGTTCTTC
CASRSASRNEQFF
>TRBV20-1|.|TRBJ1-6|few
TGCAGTGCTAGCCGACAGGAATCACCCCTCCACTTT
CSASRQESPLHF